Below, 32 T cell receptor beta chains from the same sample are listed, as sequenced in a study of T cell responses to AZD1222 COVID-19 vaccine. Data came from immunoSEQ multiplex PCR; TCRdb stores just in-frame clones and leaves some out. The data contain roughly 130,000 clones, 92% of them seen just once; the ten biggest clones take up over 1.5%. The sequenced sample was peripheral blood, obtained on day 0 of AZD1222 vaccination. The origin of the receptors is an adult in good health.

CDR3 sequence: CASSLEWASGRETQYF. The CDR3 DNA is TGTGCCAGCAGCTTAGAGTGGGCTAGCGGGAGGGAGACCCAGTACTTC. The V call is TRBV7-2, the J call TRBJ2-5, with 11 positions matching TRBD2. The CDR3 runs 16 residues. Germline CDR1 and CDR2: SGHTA and FQGNSA. Trimming took 1 base from V and 5 from J; bases not matched to a gene: 6.

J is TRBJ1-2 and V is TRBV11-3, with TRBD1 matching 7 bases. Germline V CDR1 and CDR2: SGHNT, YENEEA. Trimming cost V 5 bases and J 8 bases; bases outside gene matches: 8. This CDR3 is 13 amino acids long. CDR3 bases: TGTGCCAGCAGCCCCCGACAGGGAAGAGGCTACACCTTC. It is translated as CASSPRQGRGYTF. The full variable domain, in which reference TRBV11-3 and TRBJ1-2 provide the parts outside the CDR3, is EAGVVQSPRYKIIEKKQPVAFWCNPISGHNTLYWYLQNLGQGPELLIRYENEEAVDDSQLPKDRFSAERLKGVDSTLKIQPAELGDSAVYLCASSPRQGRGYTFGSGTRLTVV.

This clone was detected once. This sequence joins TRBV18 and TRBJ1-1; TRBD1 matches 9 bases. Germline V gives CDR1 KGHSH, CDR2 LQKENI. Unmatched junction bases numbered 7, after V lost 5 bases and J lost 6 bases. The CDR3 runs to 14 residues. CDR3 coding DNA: TGTGCCAGCTCAGATCGGGACAGGGCACCTGAAGCTTTCTTT. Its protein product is CASSDRDRAPEAFF.

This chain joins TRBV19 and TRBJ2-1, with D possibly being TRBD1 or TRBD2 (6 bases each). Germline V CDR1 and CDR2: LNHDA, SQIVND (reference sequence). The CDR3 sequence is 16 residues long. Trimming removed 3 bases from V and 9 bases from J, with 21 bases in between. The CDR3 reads CASSIQFGGPRGEQFF. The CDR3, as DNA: TGTGCCAGTAGTATCCAATTCGGGGGCCCTAGAGGTGAGCAGTTCTTC.

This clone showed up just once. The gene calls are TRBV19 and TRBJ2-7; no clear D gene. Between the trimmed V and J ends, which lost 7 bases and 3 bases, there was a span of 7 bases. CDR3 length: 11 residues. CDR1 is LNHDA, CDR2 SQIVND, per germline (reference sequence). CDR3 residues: CASKSGYEQYF. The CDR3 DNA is TGTGCCAGTAAGAGTGGCTACGAGCAGTACTTC.

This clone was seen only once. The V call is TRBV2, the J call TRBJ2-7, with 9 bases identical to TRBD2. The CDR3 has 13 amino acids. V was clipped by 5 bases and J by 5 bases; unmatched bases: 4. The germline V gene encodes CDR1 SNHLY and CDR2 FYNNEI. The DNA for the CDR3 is TGTGCCAGCAGTAAGCGGGAGGAAGACGAGCAGTACGTC. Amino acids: CASSKREEDEQYV.

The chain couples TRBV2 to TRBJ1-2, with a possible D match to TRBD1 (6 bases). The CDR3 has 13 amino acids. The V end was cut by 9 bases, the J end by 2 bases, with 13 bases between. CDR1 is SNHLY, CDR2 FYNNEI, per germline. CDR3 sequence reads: CASRQVTNYGYTF. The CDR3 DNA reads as TGTGCCAGTCGACAGGTCACCAACTATGGCTACACCTTC.

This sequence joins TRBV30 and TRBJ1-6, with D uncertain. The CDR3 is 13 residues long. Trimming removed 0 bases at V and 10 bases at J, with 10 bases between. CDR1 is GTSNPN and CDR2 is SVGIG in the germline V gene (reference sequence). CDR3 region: CAWSVIRVSPLHF. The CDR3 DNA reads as TGTGCCTGGAGTGTTATTCGAGTATCACCCCTCCACTTT.

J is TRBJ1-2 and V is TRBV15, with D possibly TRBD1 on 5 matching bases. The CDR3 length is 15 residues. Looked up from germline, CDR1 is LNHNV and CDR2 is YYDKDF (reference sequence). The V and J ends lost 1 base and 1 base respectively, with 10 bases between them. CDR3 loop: CATSRAGGGNYGYTF. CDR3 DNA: TGTGCCACCAGCAGAGCCGGGGGGGGTAACTATGGCTACACCTTC.

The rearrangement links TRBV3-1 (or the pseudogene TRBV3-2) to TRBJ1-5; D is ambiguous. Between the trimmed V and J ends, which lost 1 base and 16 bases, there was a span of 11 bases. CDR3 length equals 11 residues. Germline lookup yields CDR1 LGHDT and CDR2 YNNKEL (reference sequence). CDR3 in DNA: TGTGCCAGCAGCCAAGGACCGTTTCGACATTTT. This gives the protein CASSQGPFRHF.

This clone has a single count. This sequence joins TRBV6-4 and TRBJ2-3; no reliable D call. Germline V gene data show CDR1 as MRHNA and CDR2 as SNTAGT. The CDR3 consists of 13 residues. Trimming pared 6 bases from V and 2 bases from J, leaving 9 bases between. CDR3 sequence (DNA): TGTGCCAGCAGGGCTAGTTTCACAGATACGCAGTATTTT. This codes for CASRASFTDTQYF.

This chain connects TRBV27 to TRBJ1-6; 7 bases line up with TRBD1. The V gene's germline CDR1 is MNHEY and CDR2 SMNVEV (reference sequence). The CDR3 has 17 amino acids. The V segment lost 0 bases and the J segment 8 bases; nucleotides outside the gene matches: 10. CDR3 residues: CASSLSTPGQLYSPLHF. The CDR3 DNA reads TGTGCCAGCAGTTTATCGACTCCGGGACAGCTGTATTCACCCCTCCACTTT.

CDR3 amino acids: CAWSRLNNSPLHF. The CDR3 DNA sequence: TGTGCCTGGAGTAGGCTTAATAATTCACCCCTCCACTTT. The chain joins TRBV30 to TRBJ1-6; D not certain. This CDR3 contains 13 residues. V was shortened by 2 bases and J by 5 bases, with 7 bases between the two germline ends. Germline lookup yields CDR1 GTSNPN and CDR2 SVGIG (reference sequence). Complete variable domain (other parts from reference TRBV30 and TRBJ1-6): SQTIHQWPATLVQPVGSPLSLECTVEGTSNPNLYWYRQAAGRGLQLLFYSVGIGQISSEVPQNLSASRPQDRQFILSSKKLLLSDSGFYLCAWSRLNNSPLHFGNGTRLTVT.

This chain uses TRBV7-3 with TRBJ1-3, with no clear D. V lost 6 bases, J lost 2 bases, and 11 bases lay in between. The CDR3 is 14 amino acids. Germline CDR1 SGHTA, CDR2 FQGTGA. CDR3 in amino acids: CASSRGGAGNTIYF. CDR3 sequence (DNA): TGTGCCAGCAGTCGCGGCGGGGCTGGAAACACCATATATTTT. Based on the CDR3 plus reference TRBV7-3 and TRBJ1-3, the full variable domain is GAGVSQTPSNKVTEKGKYVELRCDPISGHTALYWYRQSLGQGPEFLIYFQGTGAADDSGLPNDRFFAVRPEGSVSTLKIQRTERGDSAVYLCASSRGGAGNTIYFGEGSWLTVV.

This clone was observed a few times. The chain's CDR3 is CASSLTGLDNQPQHF. The CDR3, as DNA: TGTGCCAGCAGCCTGACAGGTTTGGACAATCAGCCCCAGCATTTT. The chain employs TRBV28 and TRBJ1-5, with a possible D match to TRBD1 (6 bases). This CDR3 contains 15 residues. V gave up 6 bases and J gave up 3 bases, with 15 bases separating them. Germline-derived CDR1 and CDR2 are MDHEN and SYDVKM.

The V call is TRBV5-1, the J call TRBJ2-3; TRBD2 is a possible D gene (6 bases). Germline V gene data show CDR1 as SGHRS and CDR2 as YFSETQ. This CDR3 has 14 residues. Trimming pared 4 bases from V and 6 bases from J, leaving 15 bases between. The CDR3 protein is CASSLGTRGDTQYF. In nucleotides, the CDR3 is TGCGCCAGCAGCCTAGGGACTCGCGGGGATACGCAGTATTTT.

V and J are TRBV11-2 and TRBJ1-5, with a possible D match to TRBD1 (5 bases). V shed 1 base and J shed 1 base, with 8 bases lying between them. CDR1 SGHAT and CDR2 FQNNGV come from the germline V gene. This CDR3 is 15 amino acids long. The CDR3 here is CASSLVPGSNQPQHF. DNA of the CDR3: TGTGCCAGCAGCTTAGTACCAGGGAGCAATCAGCCCCAGCATTTT. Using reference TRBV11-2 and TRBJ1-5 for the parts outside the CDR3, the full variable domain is EAGVAQSPRYKIIEKRQSVAFWCNPISGHATLYWYQQILGQGPKLLIQFQNNGVVDDSQLPKDRFSAERLKGVDSTLKIQPAKLEDSAVYLCASSLVPGSNQPQHFGDGTRLSIL.

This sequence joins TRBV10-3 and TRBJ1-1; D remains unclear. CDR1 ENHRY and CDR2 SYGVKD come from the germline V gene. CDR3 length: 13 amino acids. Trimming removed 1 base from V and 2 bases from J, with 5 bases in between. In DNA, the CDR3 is TGTGCCATCAGTGAGTTGGGAAACACTGAAGCTTTCTTT. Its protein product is CAISELGNTEAFF.

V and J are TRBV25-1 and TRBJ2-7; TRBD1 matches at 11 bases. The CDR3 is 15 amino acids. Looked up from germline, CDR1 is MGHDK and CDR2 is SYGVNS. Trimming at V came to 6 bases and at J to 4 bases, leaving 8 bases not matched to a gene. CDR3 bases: TGTGCCAGCAGCGTAGCGGGACAGGGGGATTACGAGCAGTACTTC. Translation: CASSVAGQGDYEQYF.

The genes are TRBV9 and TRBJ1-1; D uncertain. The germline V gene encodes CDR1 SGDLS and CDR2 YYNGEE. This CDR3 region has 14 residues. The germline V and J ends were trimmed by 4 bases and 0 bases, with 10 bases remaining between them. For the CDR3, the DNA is TGTGCCAGCAGCCCCCGGACGGTGAACACTGAAGCTTTCTTT. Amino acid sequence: CASSPRTVNTEAFF.

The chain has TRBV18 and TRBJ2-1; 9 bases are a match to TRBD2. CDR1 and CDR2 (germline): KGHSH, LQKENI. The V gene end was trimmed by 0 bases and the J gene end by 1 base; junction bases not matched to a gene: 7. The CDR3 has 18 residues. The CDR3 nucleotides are TGTGCCAGCTCACCACCTAGCGGGAGTGGTGGATCCTACAATGAGCAGTTCTTC. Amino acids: CASSPPSGSGGSYNEQFF.

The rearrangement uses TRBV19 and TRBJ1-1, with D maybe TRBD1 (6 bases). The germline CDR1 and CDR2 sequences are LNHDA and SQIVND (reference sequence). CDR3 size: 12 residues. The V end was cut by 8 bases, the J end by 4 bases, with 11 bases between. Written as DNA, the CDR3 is TGTGCCAGTGTGCGAGGGGGCACTGAAGCTTTCTTT. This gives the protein CASVRGGTEAFF. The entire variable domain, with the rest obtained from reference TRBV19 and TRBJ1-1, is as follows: DGGITQSPKYLFRKEGQNVTLSCEQNLNHDAMYWYRQDPGQGLRLIYYSQIVNDFQKGDIAEGYSVSREKKESFPLTVTSAQKNPTAFYLCASVRGGTEAFFGQGTRLTVV.

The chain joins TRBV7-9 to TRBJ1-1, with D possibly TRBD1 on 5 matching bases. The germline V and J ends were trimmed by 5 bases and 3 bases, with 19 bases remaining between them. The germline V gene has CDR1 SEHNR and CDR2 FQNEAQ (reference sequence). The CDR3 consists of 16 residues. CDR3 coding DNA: TGTGCCAGCAGCCCACCTCGCAGGGTGAACTACACTGAAGCTTTCTTT. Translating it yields CASSPPRRVNYTEAFF.

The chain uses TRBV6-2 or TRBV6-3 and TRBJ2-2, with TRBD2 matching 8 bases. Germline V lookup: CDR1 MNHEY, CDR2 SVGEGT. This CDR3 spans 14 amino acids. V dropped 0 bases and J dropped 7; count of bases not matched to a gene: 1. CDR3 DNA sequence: TGTGCCAGCAGTTACTCGGGGACTAGCGGGGAGCTGTTTTTT. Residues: CASSYSGTSGELFF.

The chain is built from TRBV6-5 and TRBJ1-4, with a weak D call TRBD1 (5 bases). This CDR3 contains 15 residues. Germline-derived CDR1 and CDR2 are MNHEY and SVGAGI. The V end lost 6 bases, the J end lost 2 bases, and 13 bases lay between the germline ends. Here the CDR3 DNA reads TGTGCCAGCAGGCTTCGCGGGGACACTAATGAAAAACTGTTTTTT. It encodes CASRLRGDTNEKLFF.

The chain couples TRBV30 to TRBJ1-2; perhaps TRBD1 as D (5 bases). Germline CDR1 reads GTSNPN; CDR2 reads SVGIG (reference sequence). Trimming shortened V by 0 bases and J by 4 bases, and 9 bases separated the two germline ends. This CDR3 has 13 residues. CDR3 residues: CAWSVGDFYGYTF. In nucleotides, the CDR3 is TGTGCCTGGAGTGTTGGGGACTTCTATGGCTACACCTTC. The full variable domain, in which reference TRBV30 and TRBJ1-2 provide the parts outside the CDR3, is SQTIHQWPATLVQPVGSPLSLECTVEGTSNPNLYWYRQAAGRGLQLLFYSVGIGQISSEVPQNLSASRPQDRQFILSSKKLLLSDSGFYLCAWSVGDFYGYTFGSGTRLTVV.

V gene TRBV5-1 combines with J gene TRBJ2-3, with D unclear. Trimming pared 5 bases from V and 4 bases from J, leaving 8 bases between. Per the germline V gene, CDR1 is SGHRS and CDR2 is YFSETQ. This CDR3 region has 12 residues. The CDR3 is CASRVSSDTQYF. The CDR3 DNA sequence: TGCGCCAGCAGAGTAAGTTCAGATACGCAGTATTTT.

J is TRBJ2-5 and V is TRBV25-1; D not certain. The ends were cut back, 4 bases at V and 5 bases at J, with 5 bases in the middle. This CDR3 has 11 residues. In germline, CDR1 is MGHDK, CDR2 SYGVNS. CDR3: CASSAWETQYF. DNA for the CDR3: TGTGCCAGCAGTGCATGGGAGACCCAGTACTTC.

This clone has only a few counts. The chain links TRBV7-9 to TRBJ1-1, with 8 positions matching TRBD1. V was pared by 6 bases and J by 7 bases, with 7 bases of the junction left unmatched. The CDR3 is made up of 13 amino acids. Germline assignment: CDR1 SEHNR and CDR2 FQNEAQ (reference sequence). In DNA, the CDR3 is TGTGCCAGCAGAGGTGGACAGGGAATTGAAGCTTTCTTT. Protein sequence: CASRGGQGIEAFF. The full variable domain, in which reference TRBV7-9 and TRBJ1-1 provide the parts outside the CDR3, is DTGVSQNPRHKITKRGQNVTFRCDPISEHNRLYWYRQTLGQGPEFLTYFQNEAQLEKSRLLSDRFSAERPKGSFSTLEIQRTEQGDSAMYLCASRGGQGIEAFFGQGTRLTVV.

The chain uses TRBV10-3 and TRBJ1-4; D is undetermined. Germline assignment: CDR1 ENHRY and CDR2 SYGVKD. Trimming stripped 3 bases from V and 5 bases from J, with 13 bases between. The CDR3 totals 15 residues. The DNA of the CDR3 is TGTGCCATCAGTGACGGGCGGAGGGTAAATGAAAAACTGTTTTTT. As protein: CAISDGRRVNEKLFF.

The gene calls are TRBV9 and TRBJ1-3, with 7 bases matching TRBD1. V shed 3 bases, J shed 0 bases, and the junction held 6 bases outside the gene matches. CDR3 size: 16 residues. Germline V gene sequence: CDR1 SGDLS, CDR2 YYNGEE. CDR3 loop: CASSETGQSSGNTIYF. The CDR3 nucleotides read TGTGCCAGCAGCGAGACGGGACAGTCCTCTGGAAACACCATATATTTT.

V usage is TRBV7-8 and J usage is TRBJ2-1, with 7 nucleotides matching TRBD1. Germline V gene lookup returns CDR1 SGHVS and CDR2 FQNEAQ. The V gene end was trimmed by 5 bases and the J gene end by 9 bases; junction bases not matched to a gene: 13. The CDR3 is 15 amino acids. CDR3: CASSPGTDIKREQFF. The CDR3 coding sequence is TGTGCCAGCAGCCCCGGGACAGACATTAAACGTGAGCAGTTCTTC.